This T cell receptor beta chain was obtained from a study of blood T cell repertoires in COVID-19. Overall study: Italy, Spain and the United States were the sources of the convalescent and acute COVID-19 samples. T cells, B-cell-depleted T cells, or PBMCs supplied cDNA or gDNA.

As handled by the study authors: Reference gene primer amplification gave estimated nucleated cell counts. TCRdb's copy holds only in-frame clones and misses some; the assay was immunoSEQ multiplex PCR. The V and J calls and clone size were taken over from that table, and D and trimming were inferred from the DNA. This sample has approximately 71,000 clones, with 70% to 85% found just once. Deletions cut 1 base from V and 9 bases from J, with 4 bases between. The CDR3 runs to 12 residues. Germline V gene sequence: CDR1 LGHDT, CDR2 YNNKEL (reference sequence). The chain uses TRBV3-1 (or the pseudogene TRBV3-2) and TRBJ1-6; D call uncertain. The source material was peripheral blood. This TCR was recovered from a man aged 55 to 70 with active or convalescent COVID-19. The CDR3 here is CASSQVSSPLHF. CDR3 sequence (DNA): TGTGCCAGCAGCCAAGTCAGTTCACCCCTCCACTTT.